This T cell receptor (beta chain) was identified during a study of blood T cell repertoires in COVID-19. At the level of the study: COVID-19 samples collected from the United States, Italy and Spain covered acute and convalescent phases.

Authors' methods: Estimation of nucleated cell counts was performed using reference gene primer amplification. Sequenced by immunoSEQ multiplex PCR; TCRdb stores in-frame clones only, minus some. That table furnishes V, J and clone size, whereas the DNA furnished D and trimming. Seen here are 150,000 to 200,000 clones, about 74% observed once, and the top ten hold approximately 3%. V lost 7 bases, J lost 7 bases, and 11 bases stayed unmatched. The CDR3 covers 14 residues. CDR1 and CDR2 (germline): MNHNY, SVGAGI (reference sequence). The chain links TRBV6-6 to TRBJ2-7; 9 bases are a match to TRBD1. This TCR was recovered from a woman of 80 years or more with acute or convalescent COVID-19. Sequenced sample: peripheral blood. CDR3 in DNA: TGTGCCAGCACCCCAGGACAGGGGATGAGGGAGCAGTACTTC. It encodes CASTPGQGMREQYF.